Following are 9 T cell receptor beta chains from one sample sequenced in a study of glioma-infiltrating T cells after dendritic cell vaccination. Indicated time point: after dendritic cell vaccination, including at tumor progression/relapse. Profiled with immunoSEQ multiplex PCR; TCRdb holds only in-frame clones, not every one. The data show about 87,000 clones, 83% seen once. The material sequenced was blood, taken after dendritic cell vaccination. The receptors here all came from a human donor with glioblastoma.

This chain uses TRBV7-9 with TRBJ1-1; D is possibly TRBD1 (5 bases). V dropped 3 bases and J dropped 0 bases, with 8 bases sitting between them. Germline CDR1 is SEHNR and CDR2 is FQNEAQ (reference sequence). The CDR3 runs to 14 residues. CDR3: CASSFGGLNTEAFF. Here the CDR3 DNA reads TGTGCCAGCAGCTTCGGGGGGTTGAACACTGAAGCTTTCTTT.

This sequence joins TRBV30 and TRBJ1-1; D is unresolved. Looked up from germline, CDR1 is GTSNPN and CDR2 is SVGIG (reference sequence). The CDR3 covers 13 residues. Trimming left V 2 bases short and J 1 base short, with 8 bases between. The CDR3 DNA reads TGTGCCTGGAGTCCCGCGGCGAACACTGAAGCTTTCTTT. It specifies CAWSPAANTEAFF. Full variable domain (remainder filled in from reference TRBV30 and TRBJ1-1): SQTIHQWPATLVQPVGSPLSLECTVEGTSNPNLYWYRQAAGRGLQLLFYSVGIGQISSEVPQNLSASRPQDRQFILSSKKLLLSDSGFYLCAWSPAANTEAFFGQGTRLTVV.

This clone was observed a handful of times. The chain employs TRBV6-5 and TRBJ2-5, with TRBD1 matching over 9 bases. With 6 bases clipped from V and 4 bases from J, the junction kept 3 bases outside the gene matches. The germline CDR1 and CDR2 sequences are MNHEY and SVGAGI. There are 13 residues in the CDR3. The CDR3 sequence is CASSRQGGETQYF. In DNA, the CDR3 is TGTGCCAGCAGCAGACAGGGGGGAGAGACCCAGTACTTC.

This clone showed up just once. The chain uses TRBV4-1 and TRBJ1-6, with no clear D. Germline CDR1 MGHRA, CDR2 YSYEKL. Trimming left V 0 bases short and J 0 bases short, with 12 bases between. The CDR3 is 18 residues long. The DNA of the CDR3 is TGCGCCAGCAGCCAAGATTGGGCTGACCTCTCCTATAATTCACCCCTCCACTTT. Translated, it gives CASSQDWADLSYNSPLHF.

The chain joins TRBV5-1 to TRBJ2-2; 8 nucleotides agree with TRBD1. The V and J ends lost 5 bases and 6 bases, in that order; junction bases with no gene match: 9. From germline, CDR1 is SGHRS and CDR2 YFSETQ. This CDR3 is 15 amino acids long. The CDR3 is CASRLGQGNAGELFF. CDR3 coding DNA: TGCGCCAGCAGACTCGGACAGGGAAACGCCGGGGAGCTGTTTTTT.

The CDR3 region is CASSFGTAAGNEQYF. The CDR3 DNA sequence: TGTGCCAGCAGCTTCGGGACAGCTGCAGGGAACGAGCAGTACTTC. The chain joins TRBV9 to TRBJ2-7, with 7 positions matching TRBD1. Germline assignment: CDR1 SGDLS and CDR2 YYNGEE. The CDR3 spans 15 residues. The V and J ends lost 4 bases and 5 bases, in that order; junction bases with no gene match: 12. Together with reference TRBV9 and TRBJ2-7, the CDR3 gives the full variable domain: DSGVTQTPKHLITATGQRVTLRCSPRSGDLSVYWYQQSLDQGLQFLIQYYNGEERAKGNILERFSAQQFPDLHSELNLSSLELGDSALYFCASSFGTAAGNEQYFGPGTRLTVT.

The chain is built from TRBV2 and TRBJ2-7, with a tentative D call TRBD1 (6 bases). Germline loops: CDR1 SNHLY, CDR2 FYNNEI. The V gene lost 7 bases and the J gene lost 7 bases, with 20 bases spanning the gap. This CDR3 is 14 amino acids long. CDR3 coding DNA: TGTGCCAGCAACTTACCGGGACAAGCCGGGGAGCAGTACTTC. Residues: CASNLPGQAGEQYF.

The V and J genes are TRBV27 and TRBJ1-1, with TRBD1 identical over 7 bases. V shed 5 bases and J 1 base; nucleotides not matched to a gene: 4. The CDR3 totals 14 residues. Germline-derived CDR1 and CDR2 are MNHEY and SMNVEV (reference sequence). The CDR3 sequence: CASSPGTENTEAFF. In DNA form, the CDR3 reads TGTGCCAGCAGTCCAGGGACAGAGAACACTGAAGCTTTCTTT.

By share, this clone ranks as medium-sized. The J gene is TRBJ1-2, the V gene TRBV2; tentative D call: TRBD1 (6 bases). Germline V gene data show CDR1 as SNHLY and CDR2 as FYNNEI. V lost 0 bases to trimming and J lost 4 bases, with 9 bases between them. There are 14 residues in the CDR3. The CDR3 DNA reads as TGTGCCAGCAGTGAAGCGCAGGGGACCTATGGCTACACCTTC. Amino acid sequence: CASSEAQGTYGYTF.